This T cell receptor (beta chain) was sequenced in a study of cytomegalovirus exposure and HLA in healthy donors. CDR1 LNHNV and CDR2 YYDKDF come from the germline V gene (reference sequence). V dropped 0 bases and J dropped 2 bases, with 14 bases sitting between them. The length of the CDR3 is 16 residues. Of note for this clone: Antigen unknown.

The study's findings and limits: Through in vitro validation, three CMV-associated chains were shown to be specific for CMV antigens.

PCR involved 60 Vbeta and 13 Jbeta primers. Profiling relied on immunoSEQ multiplex PCR, and the TCRdb table lists in-frame clones only, not all of them. The table lists over 150,000 clones, around four fifths of them singletons. The chain combines TRBV15 with TRBJ2-7; possibly TRBD2 for D (6 bases). Input material: PBMCs. This receptor was taken from a woman between 50 and 59 years old in good health and CMV-seronegative. The CDR3 nucleotides are TGTGCCACCAGCAGAGAGGGATTAGCGGAGACCTACGAGCAGTACTTC. Amino acid sequence: CATSREGLAETYEQYF.